This passage covers 21 T cell receptor beta chains from one sample sequenced in a study of blood T cell repertoires in COVID-19. Assay: immunoSEQ multiplex PCR; the TCRdb copy retains only in-frame clones and omits some. The top ten hold about 0.79% of the sample, which has 200,000 to 300,000 clones, over 90% seen once. Sequenced sample: peripheral blood. These receptors were obtained from a man aged 25-45 years with COVID-19, enrolled during active disease.

The chain recombines TRBV6-5 with TRBJ1-5; D possibly corresponds to TRBD1 (5 bases). The germline CDR1 and CDR2 sequences are MNHEY and SVGAGI. CDR3 length equals 15 residues. Trimming took 7 bases from V and 7 from J, leaving 20 bases between them. The CDR3 coding sequence is TGTGCCAGCACGTTATTCGGTGTACAGGAACAGCCCCAGCATTTT. The encoded protein is CASTLFGVQEQPQHF.

The rearrangement joins TRBV6-1 to TRBJ2-1; 10 nucleotides agree with TRBD1. Germline CDR1 and CDR2: MNHNS and SASEGT. The junction had 3 bases not matched to a gene; V was cut back by 2 bases and J by 5 bases. This CDR3 comprises 15 residues. The CDR3 here is CASSEWDRGHNEQFF. The CDR3 DNA reads as TGTGCCAGCAGTGAATGGGACAGGGGACACAATGAGCAGTTCTTC.

The chain carries TRBV5-6 and TRBJ2-5, with 11 bases lining up with TRBD1. V gave up 1 base and J gave up 5 bases; unmatched junction bases: 7. In germline, CDR1 is SGHDT, CDR2 YYEEEE. This CDR3 contains 16 residues. CDR3 sequence reads: CASSLRSGQGAETQYF. CDR3 nucleotide sequence: TGTGCCAGCAGCTTGAGGTCAGGACAGGGGGCGGAGACCCAGTACTTC.

This clone was seen just once. The chain is built from TRBV19 and TRBJ1-5; TRBD1 is a possible D gene (6 bases). Trimming cost V 3 bases and J 1 base, with 16 bases left between them. The CDR3 length is 17 residues. CDR1 LNHDA and CDR2 SQIVND come from the germline V gene (reference sequence). DNA of the CDR3: TGTGCCAGTAGTATGGGGACACTTGAGTTGAGCAATCAGCCCCAGCATTTT. It specifies CASSMGTLELSNQPQHF.

The chain recombines TRBV10-3 with TRBJ1-2; no reliable D call. Germline V gene lookup returns CDR1 ENHRY and CDR2 SYGVKD. The germline V and J ends were trimmed by 6 bases and 4 bases, with 12 bases remaining between them. This CDR3 spans 13 amino acids. The CDR3 sequence is CAISRIEAYGYTF. In nucleotides, the CDR3 is TGTGCCATCAGCCGCATTGAAGCCTATGGCTACACCTTC.

The chain recombines TRBV3-1 (or the pseudogene TRBV3-2) with TRBJ2-1; 12 bases fit TRBD2. Germline CDR1 is LGHDT and CDR2 is YNNKEL (reference sequence). The V and J ends lost 3 bases and 4 bases, in that order; junction bases with no gene match: 4. There are 16 residues in the CDR3. CDR3 nucleotides: TGTGCCAGCAGCCACGTACTAGCGGGGGGATACAATGAGCAGTTCTTC. Its translation: CASSHVLAGGYNEQFF.

V usage is TRBV3-1 (or the pseudogene TRBV3-2) and J usage is TRBJ1-2, with TRBD1 matching over 9 bases. With 3 bases clipped from V and 7 bases from J, the junction kept 6 bases outside the gene matches. This CDR3 is 14 amino acids long. Germline values: CDR1 LGHDT, CDR2 YNNKEL (reference sequence). The DNA for the CDR3 is TGTGCCAGCAGCCACCTGACAGGGGGAGGTGGCTACACCTTC. Translating it yields CASSHLTGGGGYTF.

V is TRBV6-4 and J is TRBJ2-1, with a weak D call TRBD1 (7 bases). V lost 6 bases to trimming and J lost 2 bases, with 17 bases between them. The CDR3 runs 16 residues. Germline CDR1 and CDR2: MRHNA and SNTAGT. The CDR3 here is CASSQDAGQPYNEQFF. The DNA of the CDR3 is TGTGCCAGCAGCCAAGATGCGGGACAGCCCTACAATGAGCAGTTCTTC.

V is TRBV2 and J is TRBJ2-3; D possibly corresponds to TRBD2 (5 bases). Trimming took off 5 bases at V and 4 bases at J, with 10 bases between the two ends. Looked up from germline, CDR1 is SNHLY and CDR2 is FYNNEI. The CDR3 loop spans 13 amino acids. Written as DNA, the CDR3 is TGTGCCAGCAGTATAGCGTTGGCAGATACGCAGTATTTT. This codes for CASSIALADTQYF.

The V gene is TRBV5-1, the J gene TRBJ2-5; D possibly corresponds to TRBD2 (6 bases). The V end was cut by 2 bases, the J end by 0 bases, with 11 bases between. Germline CDR1 and CDR2: SGHRS and YFSETQ. This CDR3 comprises 15 residues. The CDR3 loop reads CASSFSGRNQETQYF. In nucleotides, the CDR3 is TGCGCCAGCAGCTTTAGCGGACGCAACCAAGAGACCCAGTACTTC.

The V gene is TRBV15, the J gene TRBJ1-6, with D uncertain. With 0 bases removed from V and 10 bases from J, the gap between germline ends came to 10 bases. Germline loops: CDR1 LNHNV, CDR2 YYDKDF (reference sequence). The length of the CDR3 is 14 residues. Here the CDR3 DNA reads TGTGCCACCAGCAGAGATACCGCGAACTCACCCCTCCACTTT. Amino acid sequence: CATSRDTANSPLHF.

The chain combines TRBV6-5 with TRBJ1-1; 9 positions match TRBD1. From germline, CDR1 is MNHEY and CDR2 SVGAGI. Trimming took 2 bases from V and 5 from J; bases not matched to a gene: 6. The CDR3 is 15 residues long. The CDR3 bases are TGTGCCAGCAGTTACGATACAGGGGGCGTGACTGAAGCTTTCTTT. It encodes CASSYDTGGVTEAFF.

CDR3 bases: TGCAGTGCTAGTGCCCGAGGCAGGGTTAGGGGTTCGGTGCCAACTAATGAAAAACTGTTTTTT. Protein sequence: CSASARGRVRGSVPTNEKLFF. This chain joins TRBV20-1 and TRBJ1-4; D possibly corresponds to TRBD1 (5 bases). This CDR3 contains 21 residues. Germline loops: CDR1 DFQATT, CDR2 SNEGSKA (reference sequence). V lost 3 bases, J lost 0 bases, and 29 bases lay in between.

For the CDR3, the DNA is TGTGCCAGCAGTTCCCAGGGTGATGGCTACACCTTC. Amino acids: CASSSQGDGYTF. This chain uses TRBV12-3 or TRBV12-4 with TRBJ1-2, with a possible D match to TRBD1 (5 bases). Trimming removed 4 bases from V and 6 bases from J, with 9 bases in between. The CDR3 totals 12 residues.

The chain recombines TRBV28 with TRBJ1-2; 7 bases are shared with TRBD1. The junction had 7 bases not matched to a gene; V was cut back by 2 bases and J by 1 base. The CDR3 length is 16 residues. Germline V gives CDR1 MDHEN, CDR2 SYDVKM. Here the CDR3 reads CASSLRGQGLNYGYTF. In DNA, the CDR3 is TGTGCCAGCAGTTTAAGGGGGCAGGGGCTTAACTATGGCTACACCTTC.

The chain combines TRBV5-1 with TRBJ2-5; 8 nucleotides line up with TRBD2. The CDR3 spans 19 residues. Losses at the gene ends were 3 bases for V and 0 bases for J; bases not matched to a gene: 16. The germline V gene encodes CDR1 SGHRS and CDR2 YFSETQ. CDR3 residues: CASSSGPRGGRGHQETQYF. DNA of the CDR3: TGCGCCAGCAGCTCCGGTCCCCGGGGGGGGCGGGGACACCAAGAGACCCAGTACTTC.

The sample holds one count of this clone. The CDR3 is CASSVGHSGNTIYF. CDR3 nucleotide sequence: TGTGCCAGTAGTGTAGGTCACTCTGGAAACACCATATATTTT. This chain uses TRBV19 with TRBJ1-3; no firm D call. V gave up 5 bases and J gave up 0 bases, with 8 bases separating them. The CDR3 has 14 amino acids. Germline V gives CDR1 LNHDA, CDR2 SQIVND (reference sequence).

This rearrangement joins TRBV3-1 (or the pseudogene TRBV3-2) to TRBJ2-5, with D possibly TRBD1 on 7 matching bases. The CDR3 sequence is 15 residues long. Germline lookup yields CDR1 LGHDT and CDR2 YNNKEL (reference sequence). Trimming removed 0 bases at V and 7 bases at J, with 15 bases between. CDR3 loop: CASSQERRGDWTQYF. Here the CDR3 DNA reads TGTGCCAGCAGCCAAGAGCGCAGGGGGGACTGGACCCAGTACTTC.

The genes are TRBV10-2 and TRBJ1-2; TRBD1 might be the D (5 bases). Trimming pared 8 bases from V and 0 bases from J, leaving 10 bases between. Germline lookup yields CDR1 WSHSY and CDR2 SAAADI. The CDR3 is made up of 13 amino acids. CDR3 residues: CASAGHSNYGYTF. CDR3 nucleotide sequence: TGCGCCAGCGCCGGACACTCTAACTATGGCTACACCTTC.

The chain has TRBV5-5 and TRBJ2-5, with 12 bases that match TRBD2. There are 16 residues in the CDR3. Germline V gene data show CDR1 as SGHKS and CDR2 as YYEKEE (reference sequence). Trimming took 0 bases from V and 4 from J; bases not matched to a gene: 4. The CDR3 sequence is CASSLALAGGRETQYF. The CDR3 DNA follows: TGTGCCAGCAGCTTGGCCCTAGCGGGGGGGAGAGAGACCCAGTACTTC.

V usage is TRBV27 and J usage is TRBJ1-1; D may be TRBD1 (5 bases). The CDR3 runs 14 residues. Trimming left V 5 bases short and J 6 bases short, with 16 bases between. Germline-derived CDR1 and CDR2 are MNHEY and SMNVEV (reference sequence). CDR3 sequence: CASSLLWGDPEAFF. The CDR3 DNA follows: TGTGCCAGCAGTCTCCTGTGGGGGGATCCTGAAGCTTTCTTT.